This T cell receptor beta chain was obtained from a study of OX40 agonist ivuxolimab in advanced cancers. Study-level background: Patients were roughly 83% male with ages roughly 23 to 79, mean roughly 55. Checkpoint inhibitors had been given previously to 35% to 50% of patients.

The protocol was immunoSEQ multiplex PCR, while the TCRdb copy is restricted to in-frame clones and leaves out a portion. The repertoire holds 51,000 or so clones, with about four fifths as singletons. Samples were taken at baseline and on day 1 of cycles 4 and 7. This TCR was sampled from an adult with an advanced solid tumor such as melanoma, head and neck, liver or kidney cancer. The sample consisted of CD4+ or CD8+ T cells sorted from blood, taken in a trial of the OX40 agonist ivuxolimab.

The CDR3 DNA is TGTGCCAGCAGGACAGGGGGCTCGAACACTGAAGCTTTCTTT. Its translation is CASRTGGSNTEAFF. The chain recombines TRBV2 with TRBJ1-1, with 10 bases aligning to TRBD1. V shed 6 bases, J shed 1 base, and the junction held 2 bases outside the gene matches. Germline CDR1 SNHLY, CDR2 FYNNEI. The CDR3 consists of 14 residues.